A single sample is the source of the 10 T cell receptor beta chains below, sequenced in a study of T cell changes during pregnancy in multiple sclerosis (dated by TCRdb to the late 2010s). Libraries were built with the immunoSEQ multiplex PCR assay. This is the immuneACCESS table as TCRdb keeps it, with only in-frame sequences that have V and J called. A part of the clones is gone; compared with another copy, unresolved V genes explain less than half, and the rest is unexplained. The table for this sample lists 90,000 to 150,000 clones; around 93% of them were counted only once. Together, the top ten hold 6.2% of the sample. The material was peripheral blood, obtained before pregnancy. The receptors were gathered from a female donor with multiple sclerosis, enrolled in a pregnancy study.

The V call is TRBV6-5, the J call TRBJ1-6; 7 bases match TRBD1. Germline assignment: CDR1 MNHEY and CDR2 SVGAGI. CDR3 length: 16 residues. V shed 4 bases and J 0 bases; nucleotides not matched to a gene: 3. CDR3 residues: CASSSTGSSYNSPLHF. The CDR3 DNA reads TGTGCCAGCAGTTCGACAGGGAGCTCCTATAATTCACCCCTCCACTTT.

The CDR3 coding sequence is TGTGCCAGCAAGTGGGGACAGGGGGACACCGGGGAGCTGTTTTTT. Encoded protein: CASKWGQGDTGELFF. The genes are TRBV6-1 and TRBJ2-2; 11 nucleotides agree with TRBD1. The CDR3 has 15 residues. CDR1 MNHNS and CDR2 SASEGT come from the germline V gene. J was trimmed by 3 bases and V by 7 bases; bases with no gene match: 4.

The chain carries TRBV6-4 and TRBJ2-3, with 11 positions matching TRBD2. This CDR3 comprises 14 residues. J was trimmed by 6 bases and V by 4 bases; bases with no gene match: 3. Germline V gene sequence: CDR1 MRHNA, CDR2 SNTAGT. The DNA of the CDR3 is TGTGCCAGCAGTGCACTAGCGGGAGCTGATACGCAGTATTTT. Translating it yields CASSALAGADTQYF.

This clone was picked up a small number of times. The CDR3 region is CASSVAGDQPQHF. The CDR3, as DNA: TGTGCCAGCAGTGTGGCGGGGGACCAGCCCCAGCATTTT. The chain combines TRBV2 with TRBJ1-5; the D gene is possibly TRBD1 (5 bases). Trimming took off 4 bases at V and 7 bases at J, with 11 bases between the two ends. Germline V gene sequence: CDR1 SNHLY, CDR2 FYNNEI. The CDR3 loop spans 13 amino acids.

The DNA for the CDR3 is TGTGCCAGCAGGGATAGCGGGAGGGCCGGGGAGCTGTTTTTT. It specifies CASRDSGRAGELFF. V usage is TRBV7-9 and J usage is TRBJ2-2; 11 bases are a match to TRBD2. CDR3 length: 14 residues. CDR1 is SEHNR, CDR2 FQNEAQ, per germline (reference sequence). V lost 6 bases and J lost 6; bases outside the gene matches: 3. Combining the CDR3 with reference TRBV7-9 and TRBJ2-2 gives the whole variable domain DTGVSQNPRHKITKRGQNVTFRCDPISEHNRLYWYRQTLGQGPEFLTYFQNEAQLEKSRLLSDRFSAERPKGSFSTLEIQRTEQGDSAMYLCASRDSGRAGELFFGEGSRLTVL.

The chain is built from TRBV30 and TRBJ2-7; 10 nucleotides line up with TRBD2. V gave up 3 bases and J gave up 5 bases; unmatched junction bases: 7. The CDR3 consists of 14 residues. CDR1 and CDR2 from the germline V gene are GTSNPN and SVGIG (reference sequence). This CDR3 reads CAWRTSGDQNEQYF. CDR3 nucleotides: TGTGCCTGGAGAACTAGCGGGGACCAGAACGAGCAGTACTTC.

This clone occurred a few times. Other DNA sequences in this specimen translate into the identical CDR3. The chain couples TRBV19 to TRBJ1-1; D is unclear. From germline, CDR1 is LNHDA and CDR2 SQIVND (reference sequence). The CDR3 is made up of 13 amino acids. The V end was cut by 5 bases, the J end by 1 base, with 8 bases between. The CDR3 nucleotides are TGTGCCAGTAGTTTAACATCGAACACTGAAGCTTTCTTT. Protein: CASSLTSNTEAFF. The full variable domain, rest sourced from reference TRBV19 and TRBJ1-1, is DGGITQSPKYLFRKEGQNVTLSCEQNLNHDAMYWYRQDPGQGLRLIYYSQIVNDFQKGDIAEGYSVSREKKESFPLTVTSAQKNPTAFYLCASSLTSNTEAFFGQGTRLTVV.

The chain joins TRBV30 to TRBJ1-1; a possible D gene is TRBD1 (5 bases). V gave up 2 bases and J gave up 5 bases, with 9 bases separating them. The CDR3 is made up of 12 amino acids. CDR1 is GTSNPN and CDR2 is SVGIG in the germline V gene (reference sequence). CDR3 nucleotides: TGTGCCTGGAGTCAGGGATGGACTGAAGCTTTCTTT. This sequence encodes CAWSQGWTEAFF.

The chain joins TRBV28 to TRBJ2-7; weak D call: TRBD2 (6 bases). With 6 bases removed from V and 5 bases from J, the gap between germline ends came to 14 bases. This CDR3 spans 13 amino acids. Germline V gene sequence: CDR1 MDHEN, CDR2 SYDVKM. The CDR3, as DNA: TGTGCCAGCAGCCCAGGAGGGATTAACGAGCAGTACTTC. Translating it yields CASSPGGINEQYF.

The rearrangement links TRBV7-2 to TRBJ2-3, with TRBD2 as a possible D gene (7 bases). Trimming removed 0 bases from V and 5 bases from J, with 15 bases in between. CDR3 length: 16 residues. CDR1 and CDR2 from the germline V gene are SGHTA and FQGNSA. The CDR3 nucleotides are TGTGCCAGCAGCTTAGCGGGGGCGGGGGTGAGAGATACGCAGTATTTT. Translated: CASSLAGAGVRDTQYF.